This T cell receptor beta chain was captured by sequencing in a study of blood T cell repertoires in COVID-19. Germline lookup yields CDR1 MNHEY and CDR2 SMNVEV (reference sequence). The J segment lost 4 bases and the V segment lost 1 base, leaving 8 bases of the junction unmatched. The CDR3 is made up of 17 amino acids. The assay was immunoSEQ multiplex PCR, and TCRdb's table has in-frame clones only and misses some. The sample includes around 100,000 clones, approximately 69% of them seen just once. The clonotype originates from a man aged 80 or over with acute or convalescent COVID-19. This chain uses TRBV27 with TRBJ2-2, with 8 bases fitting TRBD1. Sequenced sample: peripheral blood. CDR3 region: CASSLYDRGIITGELFF. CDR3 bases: TGTGCCAGCAGTTTATACGACAGGGGAATAATCACCGGGGAGCTGTTTTTT.